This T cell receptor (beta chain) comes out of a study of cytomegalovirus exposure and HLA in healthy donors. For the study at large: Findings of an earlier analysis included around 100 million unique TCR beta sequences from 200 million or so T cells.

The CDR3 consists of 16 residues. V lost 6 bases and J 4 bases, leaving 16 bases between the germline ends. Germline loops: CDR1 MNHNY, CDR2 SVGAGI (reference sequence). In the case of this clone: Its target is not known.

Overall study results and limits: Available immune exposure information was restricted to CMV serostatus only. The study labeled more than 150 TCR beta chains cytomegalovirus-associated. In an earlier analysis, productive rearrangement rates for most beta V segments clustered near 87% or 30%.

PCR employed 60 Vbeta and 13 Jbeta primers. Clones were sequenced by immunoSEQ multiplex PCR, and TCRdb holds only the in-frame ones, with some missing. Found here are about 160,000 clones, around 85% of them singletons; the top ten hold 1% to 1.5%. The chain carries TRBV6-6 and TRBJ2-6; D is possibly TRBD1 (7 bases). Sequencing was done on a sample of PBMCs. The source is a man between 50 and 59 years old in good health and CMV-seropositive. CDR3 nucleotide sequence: TGTGCCAGCAGGCAGGAGGGGGCTAGGGGGGCCAACGTCCTGACTTTC. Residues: CASRQEGARGANVLTF.